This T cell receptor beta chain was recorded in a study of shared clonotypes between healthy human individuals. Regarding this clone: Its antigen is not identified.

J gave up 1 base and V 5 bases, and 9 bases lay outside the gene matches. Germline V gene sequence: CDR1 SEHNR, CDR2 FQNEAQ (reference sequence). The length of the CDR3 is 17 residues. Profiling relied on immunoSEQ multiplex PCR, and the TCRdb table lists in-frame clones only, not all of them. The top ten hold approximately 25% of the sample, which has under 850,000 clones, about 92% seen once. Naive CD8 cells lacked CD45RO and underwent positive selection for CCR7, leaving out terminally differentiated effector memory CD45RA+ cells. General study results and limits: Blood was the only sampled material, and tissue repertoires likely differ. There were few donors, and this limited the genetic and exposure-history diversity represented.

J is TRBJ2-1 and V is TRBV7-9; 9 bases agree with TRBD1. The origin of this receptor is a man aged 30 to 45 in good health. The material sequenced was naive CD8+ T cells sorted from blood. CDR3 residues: CASSLGPGTGSYNEQFF. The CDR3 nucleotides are TGTGCCAGCAGCCTAGGTCCCGGGACAGGGTCCTACAATGAGCAGTTCTTC.